These 11 T cell receptor beta chains came from one sample sequenced in a study of cytomegalovirus exposure and HLA in healthy donors. PCR primers comprised 60 Vbeta and 13 Jbeta primers. The assay was immunoSEQ multiplex PCR, and TCRdb's table has in-frame clones only and misses some. This repertoire shows roughly 170,000 clones, 75% to 85% found once; its top ten account for approximately 1.2%. Sequencing used PBMCs. The receptor set was obtained from a girl between 2 and 10 years old in good health and CMV-seropositive.

This clone has only one observation. CDR3 amino acids: CASSQSQAEVRYF. The CDR3, as DNA: TGTGCCAGCAGCCAAAGTCAAGCCGAGGTTAGGTACTTC. The chain employs TRBV14 and TRBJ2-5; no firm D call. This CDR3 comprises 13 residues. The ends were cut back, 2 bases at V and 13 bases at J, with 17 bases in the middle. Germline CDR1 SGHDN, CDR2 FVKESK.

About this clone itself: The junction shows a germline mismatch at one end, possibly a read error. V and J are TRBV7-7 and TRBJ2-1, with TRBD2 matching 11 bases. Germline lookup yields CDR1 SSHAT and CDR2 FNYEAQ (reference sequence). The CDR3 is 15 residues long. The CDR3 nucleotides are TGTGCTAGCAGCTTACTAGCGGGAGAGGGAAATGAGCAGTTCTTC. Translation: CASSLLAGEGNEQFF.

The gene calls are TRBV12-5 and TRBJ1-5; D possibly corresponds to TRBD1 (6 bases). V was shortened by 2 bases and J by 0 bases, with 11 bases between the two germline ends. This CDR3 has 16 residues. Germline V gene lookup returns CDR1 LGHNT and CDR2 FRNRAP. CDR3 in amino acids: CASGLRGGDSNQPQHF. The CDR3 region has the DNA TGTGCTAGTGGTTTGAGAGGGGGGGATAGCAATCAGCCCCAGCATTTT.

This chain uses TRBV10-3 with TRBJ2-1; D remains unclear. V dropped 4 bases and J dropped 0 bases, with 13 bases sitting between them. CDR1 and CDR2 (germline): ENHRY, SYGVKD. This CDR3 comprises 16 residues. The CDR3 region has the DNA TGTGCCATCAGTGTCGAGAGTTTCCGCTCCTACAATGAGCAGTTCTTC. As protein: CAISVESFRSYNEQFF.

This rearrangement joins TRBV2 to TRBJ1-1; maybe TRBD1 (6 bases). The germline V and J ends were trimmed by 7 bases and 4 bases, with 13 bases remaining between them. CDR1 and CDR2 (germline): SNHLY, FYNNEI. The CDR3 sequence is 13 residues long. The CDR3 loop is CASIVGTFTEAFF. Here the CDR3 DNA reads TGTGCCAGCATCGTAGGGACATTCACTGAAGCTTTCTTT.

This clone is a singleton in its sample. The chain has TRBV7-6 and TRBJ1-1; 11 nucleotides line up with TRBD1. CDR1 and CDR2 from the germline V gene are SGHVS and FNYEAQ. V shed 6 bases and J 4 bases; nucleotides not matched to a gene: 10. This CDR3 is built from 16 residues. The CDR3 DNA sequence: TGTGCCAGCAGTAAGGACAGGGGGCCTTTGGTCACTGAAGCTTTCTTT. Translation: CASSKDRGPLVTEAFF.

The CDR3 loop is CASSLMGLGSHNEQFF. The DNA of the CDR3 is TGTGCCAGCAGTTTAATGGGACTAGGATCCCACAATGAGCAGTTCTTC. This rearrangement joins TRBV27 to TRBJ2-1, with 8 nucleotides matching TRBD2. The junction had 8 bases not matched to a gene; V was cut back by 2 bases and J by 5 bases. The V gene's germline CDR1 is MNHEY and CDR2 SMNVEV (reference sequence). The CDR3 loop spans 16 amino acids.

CDR3: CASSVGGSGNTIYF. CDR3 nucleotide sequence: TGTGCCAGCAGTGTGGGGGGCTCTGGAAACACCATATATTTT. The chain links TRBV6-1 to TRBJ1-3, with D possibly being TRBD1 (5 bases). V lost 4 bases and J lost 0, with 7 bases in between. The CDR3 totals 14 residues. Germline V gene sequence: CDR1 MNHNS, CDR2 SASEGT.

This chain uses TRBV27 with TRBJ1-3; 9 nucleotides match TRBD1. V shed 5 bases and J 12 bases; nucleotides not matched to a gene: 8. CDR1 and CDR2 from the germline V gene are MNHEY and SMNVEV (reference sequence). The CDR3 is 13 amino acids. The CDR3 sequence: CASSRTGAFRIYF. The DNA of the CDR3 is TGTGCCAGCAGTAGGACAGGGGCCTTTCGCATATATTTT.

V is TRBV18 and J is TRBJ1-1; weak D call: TRBD1 (6 bases). Germline V CDR1 and CDR2: KGHSH, LQKENI. Between the trimmed V and J ends, which lost 6 bases and 1 base, there was a span of 9 bases. The CDR3 totals 13 residues. The CDR3 DNA reads TGTGCCAGCTCGGGGGCCCCGAACACTGAAGCTTTCTTT. Encoded protein: CASSGAPNTEAFF. Full variable domain (rest looked up from reference TRBV18 and TRBJ1-1): NAGVMQNPRHLVRRRGQEARLRCSPMKGHSHVYWYRQLPEEGLKFMVYLQKENIIDESGMPKERFSAEFPKEGPSILRIQQVVRGDSAAYFCASSGAPNTEAFFGQGTRLTVV.

The genes are TRBV7-8 and TRBJ2-7; 10 bases are a match to TRBD2. V lost 5 bases and J lost 2; bases outside the gene matches: 9. The CDR3 spans 16 residues. Germline loops: CDR1 SGHVS, CDR2 FQNEAQ. The CDR3 is CASSTTSGASPYEQYF. The CDR3, as DNA: TGTGCCAGCAGCACTACTAGCGGGGCCTCCCCCTACGAGCAGTACTTC.